One sample yielded the 29 T cell receptor beta chains listed below, sequenced in a study of cytomegalovirus exposure and HLA in healthy donors. The PCR was carried out with 60 Vbeta primers and 13 Jbeta primers. Sequenced by immunoSEQ multiplex PCR; TCRdb stores in-frame clones only, minus some. The sample carries some 130,000 clones, around two thirds recorded once. The specimen was PBMCs. Source of these receptors: a woman aged 60-75 years in good health and CMV-seropositive.

The chain carries TRBV11-2 and TRBJ2-7; 9 nucleotides agree with TRBD1. The V gene end was trimmed by 1 base and the J gene end by 6 bases; junction bases not matched to a gene: 10. The CDR3 has 16 residues. Germline V CDR1 and CDR2: SGHAT, FQNNGV. Here the CDR3 reads CASSLVLGQGFGEQYF. CDR3 sequence (DNA): TGTGCCAGCAGCTTAGTTCTTGGACAGGGGTTTGGCGAGCAGTACTTC.

V and J are TRBV7-9 and TRBJ2-1, with D possibly matching TRBD2 (5 bases). CDR3 length: 16 residues. The germline CDR1 and CDR2 sequences are SEHNR and FQNEAQ (reference sequence). V was clipped by 5 bases and J by 1 base, with 15 bases between them. The CDR3 sequence is CASSPPGRLSYNEQFF. CDR3 in DNA: TGTGCCAGCAGCCCGCCAGGCAGACTATCCTACAATGAGCAGTTCTTC. Filled out from reference TRBV7-9 and TRBJ2-1, the complete variable domain reads DTGVSQNPRHKITKRGQNVTFRCDPISEHNRLYWYRQTLGQGPEFLTYFQNEAQLEKSRLLSDRFSAERPKGSFSTLEIQRTEQGDSAMYLCASSPPGRLSYNEQFFGPGTRLTVL.

The chain combines TRBV18 with TRBJ2-7; 7 bases fit TRBD1. The CDR3 runs to 15 residues. Unmatched junction bases numbered 8, after V lost 3 bases and J lost 3 bases. Germline CDR1 KGHSH, CDR2 LQKENI. The CDR3 spells CASSPLRTGGYEQYF. The CDR3 DNA sequence: TGTGCCAGCTCACCCCTCCGGACAGGAGGCTACGAGCAGTACTTC.

This clone was found a few times. The genes are TRBV4-1 and TRBJ2-4; D perhaps matches TRBD2 (5 bases). The CDR3 totals 18 residues. From germline, CDR1 is MGHRA and CDR2 YSYEKL. The V gene lost 0 bases and the J gene lost 3 bases, with 18 bases spanning the gap. The CDR3: CASSQDLLGGWVKNIQYF. CDR3 DNA sequence: TGCGCCAGCAGCCAAGATCTCCTTGGCGGGTGGGTCAAAAACATTCAGTACTTC.

The chain combines TRBV5-1 with TRBJ1-1; D gene uncertain. This CDR3 comprises 14 residues. CDR1 and CDR2 (germline): SGHRS, YFSETQ. V was clipped by 0 bases and J by 1 base, with 7 bases between them. DNA for the CDR3: TGCGCCAGCAGCTTGGATTCAGGGAACACTGAAGCTTTCTTT. Its translation: CASSLDSGNTEAFF.

The J gene is TRBJ1-2, the V gene TRBV5-1, with 12 bases lining up with TRBD1. Germline V gene lookup returns CDR1 SGHRS and CDR2 YFSETQ. After removal of 6 bases from V and 1 base from J, the junction contained 7 bases not matched to a gene. The CDR3 covers 16 residues. CDR3 nucleotides: TGCGCCAGCACCCCTGGGACAGGGGGCGTTAACTATGGCTACACCTTC. This codes for CASTPGTGGVNYGYTF.

The genes are TRBV5-4 and TRBJ1-1; tentative D call: TRBD1 (6 bases). CDR3 length equals 14 residues. Germline-derived CDR1 and CDR2 are SGHNT and YYREEE (reference sequence). The V and J ends lost 4 bases and 4 bases respectively, with 14 bases between them. The CDR3 protein is CASSPAKGVTEAFF. CDR3 sequence (DNA): TGTGCCAGCAGCCCTGCCAAGGGGGTCACTGAAGCTTTCTTT.

The V gene is TRBV30, the J gene TRBJ1-5, with TRBD1 matching over 7 bases. Trimming cost V 3 bases and J 11 bases; bases outside gene matches: 10. The CDR3 is 13 amino acids. Germline assignment: CDR1 GTSNPN and CDR2 SVGIG (reference sequence). This CDR3 reads CAWRDRAGVTQHF. CDR3 coding DNA: TGTGCCTGGAGAGACAGGGCAGGAGTGACCCAGCATTTT. Variable domain in full (rest from reference TRBV30 and TRBJ1-5): SQTIHQWPATLVQPVGSPLSLECTVEGTSNPNLYWYRQAAGRGLQLLFYSVGIGQISSEVPQNLSASRPQDRQFILSSKKLLLSDSGFYLCAWRDRAGVTQHFGDGTRLSIL.

The rearrangement uses TRBV15 and TRBJ1-1, with unresolved D. The CDR3 length is 18 residues. The germline CDR1 and CDR2 sequences are LNHNV and YYDKDF (reference sequence). The V end was cut by 3 bases, the J end by 0 bases, with 20 bases between. The chain's CDR3 is CATSRRIGVANVNTEAFF. The DNA for the CDR3 is TGTGCCACCAGCAGGAGGATTGGAGTGGCCAACGTGAACACTGAAGCTTTCTTT.

The chain combines TRBV6-1 with TRBJ2-2; D unresolved. The length of the CDR3 is 12 residues. CDR1 is MNHNS and CDR2 is SASEGT in the germline V gene. Deletions cut 4 bases from V and 4 bases from J, with 4 bases between. The CDR3: CASSGPTGELFF. In nucleotides, the CDR3 is TGTGCCAGCAGTGGGCCCACCGGGGAGCTGTTTTTT.

The rearrangement uses TRBV9 and TRBJ2-1, with 7 bases aligning to TRBD1. Unmatched junction bases numbered 12, after V lost 4 bases and J lost 5 bases. The CDR3 consists of 16 residues. Germline V gives CDR1 SGDLS, CDR2 YYNGEE. In DNA, the CDR3 is TGTGCCAGCAGCTCCCTTAAACAGGGGTCGAACAATGAGCAGTTCTTC. Translated: CASSSLKQGSNNEQFF.

The genes are TRBV7-8 and TRBJ2-2; D unclear. V was pared by 5 bases and J by 2 bases, with 12 bases between. Germline values: CDR1 SGHVS, CDR2 FQNEAQ. The CDR3 sequence is 15 residues long. CDR3 DNA: TGTGCCAGCAGCCAACTGGCAGGAAACACCGGGGAGCTGTTTTTT. It yields the protein CASSQLAGNTGELFF. The full variable domain, in which reference TRBV7-8 and TRBJ2-2 provide the parts outside the CDR3, is GAGVSQSPRYKVAKRGQDVALRCDPISGHVSLFWYQQALGQGPEFLTYFQNEAQLDKSGLPSDRFFAERPEGSVSTLKIQRTQQEDSAVYLCASSQLAGNTGELFFGEGSRLTVL.

The genes are TRBV11-3 and TRBJ1-2, with 7 positions matching TRBD1. V lost 5 bases and J lost 7; bases outside the gene matches: 7. The CDR3 runs 13 residues. Germline assignment: CDR1 SGHNT and CDR2 YENEEA. The CDR3, as DNA: TGTGCCAGCAGCCAAAACGACAGGGTTGGCTACACCTTC. Encoded protein: CASSQNDRVGYTF. The full variable domain, completed using reference TRBV11-3 and TRBJ1-2, is EAGVVQSPRYKIIEKKQPVAFWCNPISGHNTLYWYLQNLGQGPELLIRYENEEAVDDSQLPKDRFSAERLKGVDSTLKIQPAELGDSAVYLCASSQNDRVGYTFGSGTRLTVV.

The rearrangement uses TRBV7-6 and TRBJ2-3, with 9 bases identical to TRBD2. This CDR3 contains 16 residues. Germline CDR1 and CDR2: SGHVS and FNYEAQ. The V segment lost 2 bases and the J segment 4 bases; nucleotides outside the gene matches: 7. The CDR3 nucleotides read TGTGCCAGCAGCTTAAACCTAGCGGGAATCGCAGATACGCAGTATTTT. The encoded protein is CASSLNLAGIADTQYF.

The V call is TRBV6-4, the J call TRBJ1-1, with D possibly matching TRBD1 (6 bases). This CDR3 has 16 amino acids. The germline V gene encodes CDR1 MRHNA and CDR2 SNTAGT. V gave up 0 bases and J gave up 1 base, with 12 bases separating them. The CDR3 protein is CASSDSSGQKNTEAFF. In DNA, the CDR3 is TGTGCCAGCAGTGACTCTTCCGGACAGAAGAACACTGAAGCTTTCTTT.

The V call is TRBV7-2, the J call TRBJ2-1; 9 bases agree with TRBD2. The V gene end was trimmed by 6 bases and the J gene end by 10 bases; junction bases not matched to a gene: 13. The CDR3 loop spans 15 amino acids. Germline-derived CDR1 and CDR2 are SGHTA and FQGNSA. The CDR3: CASRTRSGSRKEQFF. The CDR3 DNA reads TGTGCCAGCAGGACACGTAGCGGGAGTAGAAAGGAGCAGTTCTTC.

The chain joins TRBV7-9 to TRBJ2-3; D gene unclear. CDR3 length: 13 residues. Trimming took off 5 bases at V and 2 bases at J, with 8 bases between the two ends. Per the germline V gene, CDR1 is SEHNR and CDR2 is FQNEAQ (reference sequence). The CDR3, as DNA: TGTGCCAGCAGCGCGGTGATCACAGATACGCAGTATTTT. Translating it yields CASSAVITDTQYF.

This clone was counted only a few times. The V call is TRBV6-1, the J call TRBJ2-1; 12 bases are a match to TRBD2. From germline, CDR1 is MNHNS and CDR2 SASEGT. This CDR3 region has 16 residues. Trimming took 3 bases from V and 10 from J; bases not matched to a gene: 10. Written as DNA, the CDR3 is TGTGCCAGCAGTGATCCGACTAGCGGGAGATCACACGAGCAGTTCTTC. Its translation: CASSDPTSGRSHEQFF.

This chain connects TRBV7-6 to TRBJ2-1, with TRBD1 matching 7 bases. V lost 1 base and J lost 9; bases outside the gene matches: 3. Germline loops: CDR1 SGHVS, CDR2 FNYEAQ. The length of the CDR3 is 13 residues. The CDR3 coding sequence is TGTGCCAGCAGCTTAGAGACAGGGTTTGAGCAGTTCTTC. Protein: CASSLETGFEQFF. Full variable domain (missing parts from reference TRBV7-6 and TRBJ2-1): GAGVSQSPRYKVTKRGQDVALRCDPISGHVSLYWYRQALGQGPEFLTYFNYEAQQDKSGLPNDRFSAERPEGSISTLTIQRTEQRDSAMYRCASSLETGFEQFFGPGTRLTVL.

The CDR3 bases are TGCGCCAGCAGCTTTGGGCAGGGGGCGTGGGACACTGAAGCTTTCTTT. As protein: CASSFGQGAWDTEAFF. This chain links TRBV5-1 with TRBJ1-1; TRBD1 agrees at 8 bases. With V trimmed by 2 bases and J by 3 bases, 9 bases remained unmatched. Per the germline V gene, CDR1 is SGHRS and CDR2 is YFSETQ. The CDR3 is 16 amino acids.

This chain links TRBV5-1 with TRBJ1-4; 9 nucleotides line up with TRBD1. CDR3 length equals 18 residues. Losses at the gene ends were 0 bases for V and 0 bases for J; bases not matched to a gene: 6. Germline CDR1 and CDR2: SGHRS and YFSETQ. The CDR3 nucleotides are TGCGCCAGCAGCTTGGCGACAGGGGGGACCGCAACTAATGAAAAACTGTTTTTT. Translating it yields CASSLATGGTATNEKLFF.

The chain has TRBV10-2 and TRBJ1-1; D is perhaps TRBD1 (5 bases). Germline V gene lookup returns CDR1 WSHSY and CDR2 SAAADI. The germline V and J ends were trimmed by 3 bases and 1 base, with 9 bases remaining between them. This CDR3 is 14 amino acids long. In DNA, the CDR3 is TGCGCCAGCAGTGACGGGGGGGAGAACACTGAAGCTTTCTTT. Protein: CASSDGGENTEAFF.

The chain combines TRBV4-2 with TRBJ2-1; TRBD2 aligns across 9 bases. The CDR3 length is 15 residues. The junction had 3 bases not matched to a gene; V was cut back by 0 bases and J by 6 bases. From germline, CDR1 is LGHNA and CDR2 YNFKEQ. The CDR3 DNA is TGTGCCAGCAGCCAAGAAGGCGGGAGGGCCAATGAGCAGTTCTTC. Translating gives CASSQEGGRANEQFF.

J is TRBJ2-5 and V is TRBV7-8; TRBD2 might be the D (6 bases). This CDR3 is 15 amino acids long. With 3 bases removed from V and 2 bases from J, the gap between germline ends came to 13 bases. Germline assignment: CDR1 SGHVS and CDR2 FQNEAQ. Written as DNA, the CDR3 is TGTGCCAGCAGCTTCGGGGGAGGTGGACAAGAGACCCAGTACTTC. Translating it yields CASSFGGGGQETQYF.

CDR3: CASRWTSGSGEQYF. CDR3 DNA sequence: TGTGCCAGCAGATGGACTAGCGGGAGTGGCGAGCAGTACTTC. The chain links TRBV28 to TRBJ2-7, with TRBD2 matching 13 bases. Looked up from germline, CDR1 is MDHEN and CDR2 is SYDVKM. The CDR3 covers 14 residues. J was trimmed by 6 bases and V by 6 bases; bases with no gene match: 5.

This clone occurred a few times. The CDR3 DNA reads TGTGCCAGCTCACCAGGCGCCCAGGGAACGAACACTGAAGCTTTCTTT. It is translated as CASSPGAQGTNTEAFF. The chain employs TRBV18 and TRBJ1-1; a possible D gene is TRBD1 (5 bases). The V end lost 2 bases, the J end lost 1 base, and 14 bases lay between the germline ends. The CDR3 is 16 amino acids. Germline CDR1 reads KGHSH; CDR2 reads LQKENI.

This chain connects TRBV11-3 to TRBJ2-1; no clear D gene. This CDR3 is 15 amino acids long. Germline assignment: CDR1 SGHNT and CDR2 YENEEA. V was cut by 5 bases and J by 1 base, with 12 bases left in between. The CDR3 DNA is TGTGCCAGCAGCCCCCGCCTCGGGTCCTACAATGAGCAGTTCTTC. This sequence encodes CASSPRLGSYNEQFF.

This chain links TRBV7-3 with TRBJ2-2; 8 bases match TRBD1. V shed 6 bases and J 1 base; nucleotides not matched to a gene: 4. CDR1 and CDR2 from the germline V gene are SGHTA and FQGTGA. The CDR3 is made up of 15 amino acids. CDR3 coding DNA: TGTGCCAGCAGTACTACAGGGGGGAACACCGGGGAGCTGTTTTTT. Translating it yields CASSTTGGNTGELFF. Drawing the rest from reference TRBV7-3 and TRBJ2-2, the complete variable domain is GAGVSQTPSNKVTEKGKYVELRCDPISGHTALYWYRQSLGQGPEFLIYFQGTGAADDSGLPNDRFFAVRPEGSVSTLKIQRTERGDSAVYLCASSTTGGNTGELFFGEGSRLTVL.

The chain carries TRBV6-5 and TRBJ1-1; 7 nucleotides match TRBD1. V shed 8 bases, J shed 5 bases, and the junction held 8 bases outside the gene matches. This CDR3 comprises 13 residues. Germline V gives CDR1 MNHEY, CDR2 SVGAGI. DNA of the CDR3: TGTGCCAGCTTAGGACAGGAAGGTACTGAAGCTTTCTTT. Encoded protein: CASLGQEGTEAFF.